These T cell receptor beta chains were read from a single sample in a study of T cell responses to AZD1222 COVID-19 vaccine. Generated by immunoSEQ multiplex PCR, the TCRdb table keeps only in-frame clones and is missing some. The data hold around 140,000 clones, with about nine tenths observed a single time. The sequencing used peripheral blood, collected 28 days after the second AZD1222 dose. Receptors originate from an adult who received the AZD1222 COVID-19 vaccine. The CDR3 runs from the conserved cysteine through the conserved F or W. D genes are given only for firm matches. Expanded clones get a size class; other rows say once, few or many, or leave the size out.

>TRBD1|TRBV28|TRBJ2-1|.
TGTGCCAGCGCTCCCGGACAGGTTTCTTCATATGAGCAGTTCTTC
CASAPGQVSSYEQFF
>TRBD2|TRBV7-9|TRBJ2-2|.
TGTGCCAGCAGCTTCCTCCCCTTACTAGCGTCGAACACCGGGGAGCTGTTTTTT
CASSFLPLLASNTGELFF
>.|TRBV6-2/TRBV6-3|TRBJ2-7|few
TGTGCCAGCAGTTACCGTCACTACGAGCAGTACTTC
CASSYRHYEQYF
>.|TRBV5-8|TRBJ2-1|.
TGTGCCAGCAGCTTGGCCGTGGGGGGCGCAAATGAGCAGTTCTTC
CASSLAVGGANEQFF
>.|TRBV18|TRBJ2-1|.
TGTGCCAGCTCACCAGGGCTAGCGAGCTCCTACAATGAGCAGTTCTTC
CASSPGLASSYNEQFF
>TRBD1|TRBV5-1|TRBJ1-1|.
TGCGCCAGCAGGGGTTGGGACAGGGGGTGGACTGAAGCTTTCTTT
CASRGWDRGWTEAFF
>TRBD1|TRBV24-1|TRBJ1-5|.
TGTGCCACCAGTGACCCGGGACAGGGGGAACAGCCCCAGCATTTT
CATSDPGQGEQPQHF
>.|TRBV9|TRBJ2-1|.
TGTGCCAGCAGCGATGGGCCGGGTTGGATGGGCAATGAGCAGTTCTTC
CASSDGPGWMGNEQFF
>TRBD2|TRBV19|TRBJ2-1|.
TGTGCCAGTAGTCCTCCGGGACTAGTGAAGCAGTTCTTC
CASSPPGLVKQFF
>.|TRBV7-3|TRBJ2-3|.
TGTGCCAGCAGCCCTACGGGCGGGTTAGATACGCAGTATTTT
CASSPTGGLDTQYF
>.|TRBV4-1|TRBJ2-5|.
TGCGCCAGCAGCCCCAGTGGGGGACGGGAGACCCAGTACTTC
CASSPSGGRETQYF
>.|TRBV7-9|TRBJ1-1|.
TGTGCCAGCAGCTTCGCCACAAACACTGAAGCTTTCTTT
CASSFATNTEAFF
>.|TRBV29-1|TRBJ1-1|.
TGCAGCGTGGCAGGGAATTTGAACACTGAAGCTTTCTTT
CSVAGNLNTEAFF
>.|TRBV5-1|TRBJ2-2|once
TGCGCCAGCAGCTCTCAGGGAAGAAGGACCGGGGAGCTGTTTTTT
CASSSQGRRTGELFF
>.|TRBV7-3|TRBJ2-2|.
TGTGCCAGCAGCTTAACGCCGAACACCGGGGAGCTGTTTTTT
CASSLTPNTGELFF
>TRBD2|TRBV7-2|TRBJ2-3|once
TGTGCCAGCAGCTTAGGGCTAGCGGGAGATACGCAGTATTTT
CASSLGLAGDTQYF
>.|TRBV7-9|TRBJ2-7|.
TGTGCCAGCAGCTCCCGTGGCAGAAACTACGAGCAGTACTTC
CASSSRGRNYEQYF
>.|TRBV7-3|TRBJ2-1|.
TGTGCCAGCAGCCGGACTACTAGCTCCTACAATGAGCAGTTCTTC
CASSRTTSSYNEQFF
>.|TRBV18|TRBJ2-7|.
TGTGCCAGCTCACCATTAGCACAACTAGCCCTACCGGGGGAGCAGTACTTC
CASSPLAQLALPGEQYF
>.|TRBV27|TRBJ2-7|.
TGTGCCAGCAGTTCCCGGACAACCTCCAGGACCTACGAGCAGTACTTC
CASSSRTTSRTYEQYF
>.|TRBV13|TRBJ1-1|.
TGTGCCAGCAGGCCGATCGTACGCAACACTGAAGCTTTCTTT
CASRPIVRNTEAFF
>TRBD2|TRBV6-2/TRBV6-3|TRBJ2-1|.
TGTGCCAGCAGTTACAGCGCGGGAGCGGTCAATGAGCAGTTCTTC
CASSYSAGAVNEQFF
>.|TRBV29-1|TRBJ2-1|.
TGCAGCGTTGATTTCCGGGGCTCTAACAATGAGCAGTTCTTC
CSVDFRGSNNEQFF
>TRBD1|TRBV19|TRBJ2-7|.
TGTGCCAGTAGTAAGACAGGGGTCTCCTACGAGCAGTACTTC
CASSKTGVSYEQYF
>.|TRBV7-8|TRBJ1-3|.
TGTGCCAGCAGATTGATAGGGAGGAGCGACACCATATATTTT
CASRLIGRSDTIYF
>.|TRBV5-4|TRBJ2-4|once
TGTGCCAGCAGCTCGGGGGCGGCCAAAAACATTCAGTACTTC
CASSSGAAKNIQYF
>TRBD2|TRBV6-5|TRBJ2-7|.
TGTGCCAGCAGTTACAGGGCTAGCGGTATCTACGAGCAGTACTTC
CASSYRASGIYEQYF
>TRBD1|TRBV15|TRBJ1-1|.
TGTGCCACCAGCAGAGACAGGGGGCGTGGAGCTTTCTTT
CATSRDRGRGAFF
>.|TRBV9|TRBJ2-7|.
TGTGCCAGCAGCACGCGGGGCGGCGCCTACGAGCAGTACTTC
CASSTRGGAYEQYF
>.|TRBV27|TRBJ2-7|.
TGTGCCAGCAGCTATCTTACTAGCTACGAGCAGTACTTC
CASSYLTSYEQYF
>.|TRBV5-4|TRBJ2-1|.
TGTGCCAGCAGCTTGGTCGCGGGAAACAATGAGCAGTTCTTC
CASSLVAGNNEQFF
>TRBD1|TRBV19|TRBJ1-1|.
TGTGCCAGCATTAGTCAGCGACAGGGGACTAAGGACACTGAAGCTTTCTTT
CASISQRQGTKDTEAFF
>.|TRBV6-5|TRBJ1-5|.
TGTGCCAGCAGTTACTTTTCAGGGGATAGCAATCAGCCCCAGCATTTT
CASSYFSGDSNQPQHF
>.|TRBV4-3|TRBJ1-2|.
TGCGCCAGCAGTCCCCAGGGGTCGTTTAACTATGGCTACACCTTC
CASSPQGSFNYGYTF
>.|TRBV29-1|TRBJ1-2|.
TGCAGCGTCTTCGCGGGGGATGGCTACACCTTC
CSVFAGDGYTF
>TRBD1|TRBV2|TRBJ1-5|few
TGTGCCAGCACCCCGATGACAGGGAGTTCCAATCAGCCCCAGCATTTT
CASTPMTGSSNQPQHF